A selection of T cell receptor beta chains follows, all from one sample in a study of early T cells in non-severe SARS-CoV-2 infection. TCRdb passed the 5' RACE reads through MiXCR, listing each CDR3 protein once. Among some 70,000 distinct CDR3 sequences listed, 8% to 9.5% were seen once. The sequencing sample was made of whole blood. These receptors all stem from an adult who was a healthcare worker with PCR-confirmed SARS-CoV-2 infection or an uninfected control (not recorded which). Both conserved end residues are part of each CDR3. A D gene is named only where the DNA matches it firmly. Not all rows give a size; the values are once, few, many and, for expanded clones, a class.

CDR3 length: 17
J gene: TRBJ2-6
V gene: TRBV27
D gene: -
clone size: many
CDR3 DNA: TGTGCCAGCAGTTTCCTCCAGGGCGGCTCTGGGGCCAACGTCCTGACTTTC
CDR3 protein: CASSFLQGGSGANVLTF

CDR3 length: 13
J gene: TRBJ2-7
V gene: TRBV10-3
D gene: -
clone size: few
CDR3 DNA: TGTGCCATCAGTGCTCCGTTTGAGGGACACCACCATTTC
CDR3 protein: CAISAPFEGHHHF

CDR3 length: 14
J gene: TRBJ2-3
V gene: TRBV11-2
D gene: -
clone size: many
CDR3 DNA: TGTGCCAGCAGTCGGACTACGGGGGACAACTACCAGTATTTT
CDR3 protein: CASSRTTGDNYQYF

CDR3 length: 13
J gene: TRBJ2-5
V gene: TRBV6-2/TRBV6-3
D gene: -
clone size: many
CDR3 DNA: TGTGCCAGCTCCCCGTGGGGTCAAGAGACCCAGTACTTC
CDR3 protein: CASSPWGQETQYF

CDR3 length: 14
J gene: TRBJ2-6
V gene: TRBV28
D gene: TRBD1
clone size: few
CDR3 DNA: TGTGCCAGCCTTGACAGGGCTGGGGCCAACGTCCTGACTTTC
CDR3 protein: CASLDRAGANVLTF

CDR3 length: 12
J gene: TRBJ2-3
V gene: TRBV20-1
D gene: -
clone size: -
CDR3 DNA: TGCAGTGCTGACTCTGCGGGGGATACGCAGTATTTT
CDR3 protein: CSADSAGDTQYF

CDR3 length: 13
J gene: TRBJ2-2
V gene: TRBV19
D gene: -
clone size: -
CDR3 DNA: TGTGCCAGTAGTATAGCTATCACCGGGGAGCTGTTTTTT
CDR3 protein: CASSIAITGELFF

CDR3 length: 12
J gene: TRBJ2-5
V gene: TRBV29-1
D gene: TRBD2
clone size: many
CDR3 DNA: TGCAGCGTTGAGGTGGGAGGGGAGACCCAGTACTTC
CDR3 protein: CSVEVGGETQYF

CDR3 length: 15
J gene: TRBJ1-1
V gene: TRBV6-6
D gene: -
clone size: few
CDR3 DNA: TGTGCCAGCAGTTATTCGAAGGCAGCGAACACTGAAGCTTTCTTT
CDR3 protein: CASSYSKAANTEAFF

CDR3 length: 15
J gene: TRBJ1-4
V gene: TRBV4-3
D gene: TRBD1
clone size: few
CDR3 DNA: TGCGCCAGCAGCCAGGGAGACAGGGACGGCGAAAAACTGTTTTTT
CDR3 protein: CASSQGDRDGEKLFF

CDR3 length: 13
J gene: TRBJ2-3
V gene: TRBV5-1
D gene: -
clone size: few
CDR3 DNA: TGCGCCAGCAGCTCGATTAGCACAGATACGCAGTATTTT
CDR3 protein: CASSSISTDTQYF

CDR3 length: 15
J gene: TRBJ1-2
V gene: TRBV4-3
D gene: -
clone size: -
CDR3 DNA: TGCGCCAGCAGCCAAGAACCGGGGGTAGGGTATGGCTACACCTTC
CDR3 protein: CASSQEPGVGYGYTF

CDR3 length: 14
J gene: TRBJ2-5
V gene: TRBV7-2
D gene: TRBD2
clone size: many
CDR3 DNA: TGTGCCAGCAGCTTAGGCGGGAGACAAGAGACCCAGTACTTC
CDR3 protein: CASSLGGRQETQYF